These 29 T cell receptor beta chains were all obtained from the same sample, sequenced in a study of PD-1 blockade in classical Hodgkin lymphoma. Method: immunoSEQ multiplex PCR; TCRdb's copy keeps in-frame clones and lacks some. The sample holds 15,000 to 20,000 clones; around 75% are singletons and the top ten take roughly 2.6%. This sample's time point: cycle 4 day 1 (C4D1), after five to seven weeks of nivolumab. Every patient relapsed after autologous stem cell transplantation, and brentuximab vedotin exposure varied. With magnetic negative selection, CD4+ T cells were purified from PBMCs that had been thawed. The material was CD4+ T cells from blood, obtained before the fourth cycle of nivolumab. These receptors all stem from a human donor with classical Hodgkin lymphoma.

As to this clone: The limits of the CDR3 on the DNA are not certain, so only TCRdb's listed CDR3 is given. This sequence joins TRBV5-1 and TRBJ1-4; TRBD1 was called by the table and not checked on the DNA. Germline values: CDR1 SGHRS, CDR2 YFSETQ. Termini included, the CDR3 measures 14 amino acids. CDR3 amino acids: CASSSGQNYEKLFF.

This chain joins TRBV7-7 and TRBJ1-1; D gene unclear. The germline V and J ends were trimmed by 1 base and 1 base, with 4 bases remaining between them. Germline CDR1 is SSHAT and CDR2 is FNYEAQ (reference sequence). CDR3 length: 13 residues. CDR3 protein: CASSLDRNTEAFF. The CDR3 region has the DNA TGTGCCAGCAGCTTAGACAGGAACACTGAAGCTTTCTTT.

This sequence joins TRBV28 and TRBJ2-4; tentative D call: TRBD2 (5 bases). The CDR3 runs to 13 residues. The V gene's germline CDR1 is MDHEN and CDR2 SYDVKM. Trimming took 6 bases from V and 5 from J, leaving 11 bases between them. CDR3 amino acids: CASRDEGQNIQYF. CDR3 bases: TGTGCCAGCAGGGATGAGGGCCAAAACATTCAGTACTTC.

The chain has TRBV5-5 and TRBJ1-2; possible D gene TRBD1, 5 bases. Trimming took 2 bases from V and 1 from J, leaving 12 bases between them. In germline, CDR1 is SGHKS, CDR2 YYEKEE (reference sequence). The CDR3 consists of 15 residues. CDR3: CASSFGAGGNYGYTF. CDR3 DNA: TGTGCCAGCAGCTTCGGTGCGGGGGGTAACTATGGCTACACCTTC.

The CDR3: CASSYSTGIQTQYF. The CDR3 DNA reads TGTGCCAGCAGCTACTCAACAGGGATACAGACCCAGTACTTC. The chain combines TRBV5-4 with TRBJ2-5, with TRBD1 as a possible D gene (6 bases). CDR3 length: 14 residues. The germline gives CDR1 SGHNT, CDR2 YYREEE (reference sequence). Trimming stripped 3 bases from V and 6 bases from J, with 15 bases between.

This rearrangement joins TRBV18 to TRBJ2-5, with D perhaps TRBD1 (5 bases). V was trimmed by 1 base and J by 2 bases, leaving 5 bases between them. This CDR3 comprises 13 residues. Germline-derived CDR1 and CDR2 are KGHSH and LQKENI. The CDR3 region is CASSPRQQETQYF. For the CDR3, the DNA is TGTGCCAGCTCACCACGACAGCAAGAGACCCAGTACTTC.

This clone was recorded a few times. The gene calls are TRBV25-1 and TRBJ1-6; the D is unclear. Germline V gene data show CDR1 as MGHDK and CDR2 as SYGVNS. CDR3 size: 13 residues. Trimming removed 10 bases from V and 7 bases from J, with 14 bases in between. CDR3: CATRPRTNSPLHF. In DNA form, the CDR3 reads TGTGCCACCCGGCCCCGGACGAATTCACCCCTCCACTTT.

This chain uses TRBV11-2 with TRBJ1-4; 7 nucleotides agree with TRBD1. Germline CDR1 and CDR2: SGHAT and FQNNGV. The CDR3 runs to 16 residues. V shed 4 bases and J 3 bases; nucleotides not matched to a gene: 8. The CDR3 nucleotides read TGTGCCAGCAGCTCGGGACAGACATACGCTAATGAAAAACTGTTTTTT. It is translated as CASSSGQTYANEKLFF.

The chain recombines TRBV5-1 with TRBJ2-2, with D hard to call. The V gene lost 1 base and the J gene lost 0 bases, with 7 bases spanning the gap. The V gene's germline CDR1 is SGHRS and CDR2 YFSETQ. This CDR3 has 15 residues. Here the CDR3 DNA reads TGCGCCAGCAGCTTGTACCAGCCGAACACCGGGGAGCTGTTTTTT. This sequence encodes CASSLYQPNTGELFF.

The gene calls are TRBV7-9 and TRBJ1-5; D may be TRBD1 (6 bases). Germline CDR1 is SEHNR and CDR2 is FQNEAQ (reference sequence). The CDR3 loop spans 14 amino acids. Trimming took off 9 bases at V and 0 bases at J, with 12 bases between the two ends. The CDR3 nucleotides are TGTGCCAGTTCCAGAGGGGGTAGCAATCAGCCCCAGCATTTT. It encodes CASSRGGSNQPQHF.

This clone was picked up a small number of times. The gene calls are TRBV7-8 and TRBJ1-3, with unresolved D. This CDR3 spans 15 amino acids. In germline, CDR1 is SGHVS, CDR2 FQNEAQ. With 1 base removed from V and 4 bases from J, the gap between germline ends came to 11 bases. CDR3 coding DNA: TGTGCCAGCAGCTTAGTAAACGGGGTGGGAAACACCATATATTTT. It translates to CASSLVNGVGNTIYF.

J is TRBJ1-1 and V is TRBV19; D is unresolved. Trimming removed 3 bases at V and 1 base at J, with 9 bases between. This CDR3 contains 14 residues. Germline CDR1 LNHDA, CDR2 SQIVND (reference sequence). The DNA of the CDR3 is TGTGCCAGTAGTATTTTATCGAGGAACACTGAAGCTTTCTTT. It specifies CASSILSRNTEAFF.

There are a few counts of this clone. The V call is TRBV2, the J call TRBJ1-5, with D tentatively TRBD1 (5 bases). V lost 5 bases and J 0 bases, leaving 8 bases between the germline ends. The germline V gene has CDR1 SNHLY and CDR2 FYNNEI. The CDR3 consists of 14 residues. The CDR3 sequence is CASSPGFSNQPQHF. The CDR3 nucleotides are TGTGCCAGCAGTCCAGGGTTTAGCAATCAGCCCCAGCATTTT.

This rearrangement joins TRBV6-5 to TRBJ1-2; unclear D gene. Germline V gives CDR1 MNHEY, CDR2 SVGAGI. This CDR3 region has 13 residues. V lost 6 bases and J 4 bases, leaving 12 bases between the germline ends. The CDR3 DNA follows: TGTGCCAGCAGATTAGGGCCCAGCTATGGCTACACCTTC. Protein sequence: CASRLGPSYGYTF.

The chain employs TRBV7-2 and TRBJ2-7, with 7 positions matching TRBD2. V was clipped by 10 bases and J by 6 bases; unmatched bases: 9. CDR1 is SGHTA, CDR2 FQGNSA, per germline. The CDR3 spans 12 residues. The CDR3 bases are TGTGCCACCCAGCGGGATATGGGCGAGCAGTACTTC. Residues: CATQRDMGEQYF.

This sequence joins TRBV18 and TRBJ1-4, with 7 bases identical to TRBD1. The CDR3 is made up of 15 amino acids. The V gene end was trimmed by 5 bases and the J gene end by 2 bases; junction bases not matched to a gene: 5. Germline values: CDR1 KGHSH, CDR2 LQKENI. The DNA of the CDR3 is TGTGCCAGCTCATCAAGGGACAGTACTAATGAAAAACTGTTTTTT. It is translated as CASSSRDSTNEKLFF.

The sample holds a few counts of this clone. The V gene is TRBV5-5, the J gene TRBJ1-4; TRBD1 is a possible D gene (5 bases). The germline V and J ends were trimmed by 6 bases and 3 bases, with 15 bases remaining between them. The CDR3 is 15 amino acids. Per the germline V gene, CDR1 is SGHKS and CDR2 is YYEKEE (reference sequence). The CDR3 here is CASTLGGTANEKLFF. The DNA of the CDR3 is TGTGCCAGCACCCTGGGCGGGACCGCTAATGAAAAACTGTTTTTT.

The V and J genes are TRBV11-1 and TRBJ2-5; 7 bases are a match to TRBD1. Germline CDR1 SGHAT, CDR2 FQDESV (reference sequence). The CDR3 consists of 14 residues. V dropped 5 bases and J dropped 2; count of bases not matched to a gene: 5. The CDR3 DNA reads TGTGCCAGCAGCCTCGGGACAGTTCAAGAGACCCAGTACTTC. The encoded protein is CASSLGTVQETQYF.

This clone is termed medium-sized. The chain links TRBV19 to TRBJ1-5; D might be TRBD1 (6 bases). V was shortened by 9 bases and J by 4 bases, with 10 bases between the two germline ends. Germline V CDR1 and CDR2: LNHDA, SQIVND (reference sequence). The length of the CDR3 is 12 residues. CDR3 amino acids: CASQTGNQPQHF. The CDR3 DNA reads TGTGCCAGCCAAACAGGGAATCAGCCCCAGCATTTT.

The chain joins TRBV11-2 to TRBJ1-6; 7 nucleotides agree with TRBD1. Per the germline V gene, CDR1 is SGHAT and CDR2 is FQNNGV. This CDR3 has 15 amino acids. With V trimmed by 5 bases and J by 7 bases, 8 bases remained unmatched. The CDR3 protein is CASSRQGVGNSPLHF. CDR3 DNA sequence: TGTGCCAGCAGCCGCCAGGGGGTCGGGAATTCACCCCTCCACTTT.

In DNA form, the CDR3 reads TGCGCCAGCAGCTTGGGACAACCGAACACTGAAGCTTTCTTT. Amino acids: CASSLGQPNTEAFF. The V call is TRBV5-1, the J call TRBJ1-1; D gene unclear. The germline V gene has CDR1 SGHRS and CDR2 YFSETQ. The CDR3 loop spans 14 amino acids. Trimming cost V 0 bases and J 1 base, with 7 bases left between them.

The chain couples TRBV5-1 to TRBJ2-5, with 8 bases matching TRBD2. CDR3 size: 15 residues. With 0 bases clipped from V and 4 bases from J, the junction kept 5 bases outside the gene matches. The germline gives CDR1 SGHRS, CDR2 YFSETQ. The CDR3 is CASSLVASGPETQYF. CDR3 sequence (DNA): TGCGCCAGCAGCTTGGTGGCTAGCGGGCCAGAGACCCAGTACTTC.

V and J are TRBV2 and TRBJ1-5; 8 positions agree with TRBD1. The CDR3 extends over 14 amino acids. Trimming removed 5 bases from V and 2 bases from J; junction bases left unmatched: 2. Germline values: CDR1 SNHLY, CDR2 FYNNEI. The CDR3 loop is CASSTTGGNQPQHF. In DNA, the CDR3 is TGTGCCAGCAGTACGACAGGGGGCAATCAGCCCCAGCATTTT.

The chain couples TRBV25-1 to TRBJ1-1, with D possibly TRBD1 on 6 matching bases. Germline-derived CDR1 and CDR2 are MGHDK and SYGVNS. V was cut by 5 bases and J by 0 bases, with 10 bases left in between. The CDR3 consists of 14 residues. This chain's CDR3 is CASSYGTLNTEAFF. The DNA for the CDR3 is TGTGCCAGCAGTTACGGGACATTGAACACTGAAGCTTTCTTT.

This clone has only one observation. This rearrangement joins TRBV30 to TRBJ1-5; D perhaps matches TRBD1 (6 bases). This CDR3 is built from 13 residues. Germline V gives CDR1 GTSNPN, CDR2 SVGIG (reference sequence). Between the trimmed V and J ends, which lost 8 bases and 5 bases, there was a span of 16 bases. The CDR3 DNA follows: TGTGCCGGATCACGGGGGGCGCATCAGCCCCAGCATTTT. Residues: CAGSRGAHQPQHF.

This clone has just one count. CDR3 coding DNA: TGTGCCAGCAGCGCATTTACAGGAAAAAGCTCCTACGAGCAGTACTTC. Amino acids: CASSAFTGKSSYEQYF. The chain has TRBV7-6 and TRBJ2-7; tentatively, D is TRBD1 (5 bases). The CDR3 is made up of 16 amino acids. Deletions cut 5 bases from V and 0 bases from J, with 17 bases between. Germline CDR1 reads SGHVS; CDR2 reads FNYEAQ. Based on the CDR3 plus reference TRBV7-6 and TRBJ2-7, the full variable domain is GAGVSQSPRYKVTKRGQDVALRCDPISGHVSLYWYRQALGQGPEFLTYFNYEAQQDKSGLPNDRFSAERPEGSISTLTIQRTEQRDSAMYRCASSAFTGKSSYEQYFGPGTRLTVT.

The gene calls are TRBV2 and TRBJ2-5; TRBD2 aligns across 8 bases. CDR3 size: 15 residues. Germline V gene sequence: CDR1 SNHLY, CDR2 FYNNEI. The ends lost 9 bases at V and 1 base at J; junction bases unmatched: 10. Here the CDR3 DNA reads TGTGCCAGTGCGGGGTTAGCGGGATCCCAAGAGACCCAGTACTTC. Residues: CASAGLAGSQETQYF. Together with reference TRBV2 and TRBJ2-5, the CDR3 gives the full variable domain: EPEVTQTPSHQVTQMGQEVILRCVPISNHLYFYWYRQILGQKVEFLVSFYNNEISEKSEIFDDQFSVERPDGSNFTLKIRSTKLEDSAMYFCASAGLAGSQETQYFGPGTRLLVL.

The chain carries TRBV10-1 and TRBJ2-7, with 10 nucleotides matching TRBD1. The germline gives CDR1 WNHNN, CDR2 SYGVQD (reference sequence). CDR3 length: 12 amino acids. Germline trimming cut 6 bases from V and 6 bases from J; bases unmatched to any gene: 2. The CDR3 nucleotides are TGCGCCAGCAGGCGGGACAGGGGCGAGCAGTACTTC. Its protein is CASRRDRGEQYF.

V is TRBV9 and J is TRBJ2-7, with 9 bases aligning to TRBD2. This CDR3 comprises 14 residues. V gave up 4 bases and J gave up 5 bases; unmatched junction bases: 7. Looked up from germline, CDR1 is SGDLS and CDR2 is YYNGEE. CDR3 coding DNA: TGTGCCAGCAGCTCGAGGGGGACTAGCCACGAGCAGTACTTC. This codes for CASSSRGTSHEQYF.